Below, one T cell receptor beta chain is given with its context. The antigen is undetermined. This record comes from a study of vaccination effects on CD4 cells after COVID-19. CDR1 is SGHVS and CDR2 is FQNEAQ in the germline V gene. CDR3 length: 20 residues. With 4 bases clipped from V and 0 bases from J, the junction kept 17 bases outside the gene matches. TCRdb's table, derived via immunoSEQ multiplex PCR, lists solely in-frame clones and lacks some. The sample yields about 73,000 clones, 65% to 75% seen once. In the ViraFEST assay, antigen-specific CD4+ clonotypes were identified by expansion after peptide-pool stimulation. Having been cultured for around ten days, the cells underwent CD4+ T cell isolation. Absence of prior SARS-CoV-2 infection characterized the vaccine recipients, who showed negative nucleocapsid antibodies.

The input for sequencing was CD4+ T cells from PBMCs cultured with HCoV-NL63 spike peptides, taken before COVID-19 vaccination. V is TRBV7-8 and J is TRBJ2-4; TRBD1 matches at 8 bases. This TCR came from a human donor who received a COVID-19 vaccine. CDR3 sequence (DNA): TGTGCCAGCAGCTCCTACGTCACAGGGGGTGCGACGCTAGCCAAAAACATTCAGTACTTC. It yields the protein CASSSYVTGGATLAKNIQYF.